One and the same sample provided the 26 T cell receptor beta chains below, sequenced in a study of Graves' ophthalmopathy and Graves' hyperthyroidism. TCR beta CDR3 regions were amplified from RNA transcripts. Second-round multiplex PCR followed a first-round RT-PCR using HTBI primers. MiXCR was run by TCRdb on the multiplex PCR reads, yielding one entry per CDR3 protein. This table holds 200,000 to 250,000 distinct CDR3 sequences, 40% to 50% found once. The sequencing sample was made of peripheral blood. Receptors were obtained from an adult man with Graves' ophthalmopathy.

This clonotype was detected once. This chain joins TRBV28 and TRBJ1-1, with 8 bases lining up with TRBD1. The V gene's germline CDR1 is MDHEN and CDR2 SYDVKM. The CDR3 is 12 residues long. V lost 2 bases and J lost 11; bases outside the gene matches: 4. The CDR3: CASSLQGALAFF. The CDR3 DNA follows: TGTGCCAGCAGTTTACAGGGGGCCTTGGCTTTCTTT.

This clonotype showed up just a few times. The gene calls are TRBV7-6 and TRBJ1-4; possibly TRBD1 for D (6 bases). Trimming left V 4 bases short and J 4 bases short, with 10 bases between. The CDR3 has 14 residues. CDR1 and CDR2 (germline): SGHVS, FNYEAQ. The CDR3 coding sequence is TGTGCCAGCAGCTCTCCAGGGGTTAATGAAAAACTGTTTTTT. Translating it yields CASSSPGVNEKLFF.

The genes are TRBV29-1 and TRBJ1-2; possibly TRBD1 for D (6 bases). The CDR3 loop spans 13 amino acids. V was shortened by 4 bases and J by 4 bases, with 13 bases between the two germline ends. Germline V gene sequence: CDR1 SQVTM, CDR2 ANQGSEA. The CDR3 DNA sequence: TGCAGCGTTGCGTCCTACAGGGCCTATGGCTACACCTTC. It translates to CSVASYRAYGYTF. The entire variable domain, with the rest obtained from reference TRBV29-1 and TRBJ1-2, is as follows: SAVISQKPSRDICQRGTSLTIQCQVDSQVTMMFWYRQQPGQSLTLIATANQGSEATYESGFVIDKFPISRPNLTFSTLTVSNMSPEDSSIYLCSVASYRAYGYTFGSGTRLTVV.

V is TRBV7-9 and J is TRBJ2-6; possible D gene TRBD1, 6 bases. The CDR3 runs 17 residues. CDR1 is SEHNR and CDR2 is FQNEAQ in the germline V gene (reference sequence). Trimming took 6 bases from V and 0 from J, leaving 15 bases between them. CDR3 loop: CASSFPRGGSGANVLTF. CDR3 sequence (DNA): TGTGCCAGCAGTTTCCCGCGAGGGGGCTCTGGGGCCAACGTCCTGACTTTC.

V and J are TRBV9 and TRBJ1-6; TRBD1 agrees at 7 bases. The CDR3 loop spans 14 amino acids. The germline V gene has CDR1 SGDLS and CDR2 YYNGEE. Losses at the gene ends were 5 bases for V and 8 bases for J; bases not matched to a gene: 7. For the CDR3, the DNA is TGTGCCAGCAGTTTATCGACAGGGCATTCACCCCTCCACTTT. It specifies CASSLSTGHSPLHF. Supplemented by reference TRBV9 and TRBJ1-6, the full variable domain reads DSGVTQTPKHLITATGQRVTLRCSPRSGDLSVYWYQQSLDQGLQFLIQYYNGEERAKGNILERFSAQQFPDLHSELNLSSLELGDSALYFCASSLSTGHSPLHFGNGTRLTVT.

CDR3 protein: CASGTGGLEPQHF. CDR3 sequence (DNA): TGTGCCAGCGGTACAGGGGGACTCGAGCCCCAGCATTTT. The chain carries TRBV13 and TRBJ1-5; 8 nucleotides align to TRBD1. CDR1 and CDR2 (germline): PRHDT, FYEKMQ (reference sequence). Trimming removed 8 bases from V and 8 bases from J; junction bases left unmatched: 8. The CDR3 has 13 amino acids. Full variable domain (outside the CDR3, taken from reference TRBV13 and TRBJ1-5): AAGVIQSPRHLIKEKRETATLKCYPIPRHDTVYWYQQGPGQDPQFLISFYEKMQSDKGSIPDRFSAQQFSDYHSELNMSSLELGDSALYFCASGTGGLEPQHFGDGTRLSIL.

This chain uses TRBV3-1 with TRBJ2-7, with 8 bases aligning to TRBD1. Germline assignment: CDR1 LGHDT and CDR2 YNNKEL (reference sequence). The CDR3 has 15 amino acids. The V gene end was trimmed by 7 bases and the J gene end by 5 bases; junction bases not matched to a gene: 13. The CDR3 region is CASTLKPTGVHEQYF. CDR3 coding DNA: TGTGCCAGCACCTTAAAACCGACAGGGGTCCACGAGCAGTACTTC.

The chain uses TRBV15 and TRBJ1-1, with no clear D. Trimming removed 0 bases at V and 4 bases at J, with 18 bases between. The germline CDR1 and CDR2 sequences are LNHNV and YYDKDF (reference sequence). This CDR3 has 17 amino acids. The CDR3 DNA reads TGTGCCACCAGCAGAGATCTTCGTCTGGGCCTGAGCACTGAAGCTTTCTTT. It encodes CATSRDLRLGLSTEAFF.

This sequence joins TRBV19 and TRBJ1-2, with 8 bases fitting TRBD1. The CDR3 loop spans 16 amino acids. The ends lost 3 bases at V and 2 bases at J; junction bases unmatched: 8. CDR1 and CDR2 from the germline V gene are LNHDA and SQIVND (reference sequence). CDR3 sequence reads: CASSIGTGRVNYGYTF. CDR3 coding DNA: TGTGCCAGTAGTATTGGGACAGGTCGGGTGAACTATGGCTACACCTTC.

This clonotype appeared many times. The rearrangement joins TRBV10-3 to TRBJ1-2, with 8 bases aligning to TRBD1. After removal of 5 bases from V and 4 bases from J, the junction contained 6 bases not matched to a gene. Germline V gene sequence: CDR1 ENHRY, CDR2 SYGVKD. The CDR3 consists of 14 residues. CDR3 coding DNA: TGTGCCATCAGTCTCGGGACAGGAACCTATGGCTACACCTTC. Translating it yields CAISLGTGTYGYTF.

The CDR3 here is CASSPGDGKETQYF. Written as DNA, the CDR3 is TGTGCCAGCAGCCCCGGGGACGGGAAAGAGACCCAGTACTTC. V and J are TRBV7-9 and TRBJ2-5, with D perhaps assigned TRBD1 or TRBD2 (5 bases each). V was cut by 5 bases and J by 3 bases, with 13 bases left in between. Germline CDR1 and CDR2: SEHNR and FQNEAQ (reference sequence). The CDR3 has 14 amino acids.

The chain is built from TRBV29-1 and TRBJ2-7, with 7 bases identical to TRBD2. Germline V gene sequence: CDR1 SQVTM, CDR2 ANQGSEA. Germline trimming cut 4 bases from V and 4 bases from J; bases unmatched to any gene: 7. The CDR3 spans 13 residues. The CDR3 sequence is CSVGGGRRYEQYF. The CDR3 region has the DNA TGCAGCGTTGGCGGGGGTCGGAGGTACGAGCAGTACTTC.

The genes are TRBV4-1 and TRBJ1-5; D call uncertain. V lost 1 base and J 3 bases, leaving 10 bases between the germline ends. This CDR3 comprises 15 residues. Germline CDR1 and CDR2: MGHRA and YSYEKL. The CDR3 reads CASSQGMAFNQPQHF. CDR3 DNA: TGCGCCAGCAGCCAAGGAATGGCCTTCAATCAGCCCCAGCATTTT.

The chain uses TRBV20-1 and TRBJ2-5, with 7 bases that match TRBD1. V shed 4 bases and J 9 bases; nucleotides not matched to a gene: 11. Germline V lookup: CDR1 DFQATT, CDR2 SNEGSKA (reference sequence). The CDR3 is made up of 13 amino acids. CDR3: CSATQARQGAQYF. The CDR3 nucleotides are TGCAGTGCTACCCAGGCGCGGCAGGGGGCCCAGTACTTC.

The rearrangement links TRBV7-3 to TRBJ2-5, with D tentatively TRBD2 (5 bases). The V end lost 5 bases, the J end lost 13 bases, and 17 bases lay between the germline ends. The CDR3 is 12 amino acids. Germline V gene sequence: CDR1 SGHTA, CDR2 FQGTGA. The CDR3 spells CASSTTSLHLYF. The CDR3 DNA follows: TGTGCCAGCAGCACCACTAGTTTACATCTGTACTTC.

Only a few counts were recorded for this clonotype. This chain links TRBV12-3 or TRBV12-4 with TRBJ2-2; D gene uncertain. The CDR3 loop spans 13 amino acids. The V end lost 6 bases, the J end lost 8 bases, and 13 bases lay between the germline ends. The CDR3 reads CASSRLERGELFF. CDR3 sequence (DNA): TGTGCCAGCAGCCGCCTTGAAAGGGGGGAGCTGTTTTTT.

The chain joins TRBV3-1 to TRBJ1-3; D gene unclear. V was cut by 1 base and J by 8 bases, with 6 bases left in between. Germline values: CDR1 LGHDT, CDR2 YNNKEL (reference sequence). This CDR3 region has 12 residues. CDR3 protein: CASSQGAYTIYF. CDR3 sequence (DNA): TGTGCCAGCAGCCAAGGGGCATACACCATATATTTT.

The chain uses TRBV6-6 and TRBJ1-5; D is unresolved. The CDR3 consists of 16 residues. Germline CDR1 and CDR2: MNHNY and SVGAGI (reference sequence). V shed 1 base and J shed 5 bases, with 15 bases lying between them. The CDR3 loop reads CASSYLDMLSDQPQHF. In nucleotides, the CDR3 is TGTGCCAGCAGTTACTTAGACATGTTATCAGATCAGCCCCAGCATTTT.

V usage is TRBV29-1 and J usage is TRBJ2-5, with 12 bases identical to TRBD2. The CDR3 is made up of 18 amino acids. Germline loops: CDR1 SQVTM, CDR2 ANQGSEA. J was trimmed by 4 bases and V by 0 bases; bases with no gene match: 12. The CDR3 bases are TGCAGCGTTGAAGATCTAGCTAGCGGGGGGGCAGCTCGAGAGACCCAGTACTTC. This translates into CSVEDLASGGAARETQYF.

This chain connects TRBV7-9 to TRBJ1-3; no clear D. CDR3 size: 12 residues. The germline gives CDR1 SEHNR, CDR2 FQNEAQ (reference sequence). Trimming cost V 10 bases and J 0 bases, with 7 bases left between them. DNA for the CDR3: TGTGCCACCGCAGGCTCTGGAAACACCATATATTTT. This sequence encodes CATAGSGNTIYF.

This clonotype was seen only a few times. This rearrangement joins TRBV12-3 or TRBV12-4 to TRBJ1-1, with 9 bases identical to TRBD1. V was pared by 0 bases and J by 2 bases, with 4 bases of the junction left unmatched. The CDR3 totals 16 residues. The CDR3 DNA sequence: TGTGCCAGCAGTTTAGCCCCGGGACAGGGTAACACTGAAGCTTTCTTT. It encodes CASSLAPGQGNTEAFF.

The V and J genes are TRBV28 and TRBJ1-1, with D perhaps TRBD1 (5 bases). Per germline, CDR1 MDHEN and CDR2 SYDVKM. Trimming removed 3 bases from V and 4 bases from J, with 12 bases in between. This CDR3 is built from 14 residues. CDR3 in amino acids: CASSFFGGSTEAFF. The CDR3 DNA follows: TGTGCCAGCAGTTTTTTCGGGGGTAGCACTGAAGCTTTCTTT.

The rearrangement joins TRBV20-1 to TRBJ1-1, with 7 bases aligning to TRBD1. The germline gives CDR1 DFQATT, CDR2 SNEGSKA (reference sequence). V gave up 2 bases and J gave up 7 bases; unmatched junction bases: 4. This CDR3 spans 12 amino acids. This chain's CDR3 is CSARPRQGEAFF. DNA of the CDR3: TGCAGTGCTAGACCCAGACAGGGTGAAGCTTTCTTT.

The rearrangement links TRBV5-8 to TRBJ2-5; 9 bases agree with TRBD1. Germline trimming cut 4 bases from V and 1 base from J; bases unmatched to any gene: 2. The germline V gene has CDR1 SGHTS and CDR2 YDEGEE. CDR3 size: 14 residues. CDR3 sequence: CASSMDRGQETQYF. CDR3 nucleotide sequence: TGTGCCAGCAGCATGGACAGGGGCCAAGAGACCCAGTACTTC.

This chain uses TRBV4-3 with TRBJ2-7; 10 bases fit TRBD2. Germline trimming cut 8 bases from V and 0 bases from J; bases unmatched to any gene: 7. The CDR3 runs 15 residues. CDR1 and CDR2 (germline): LGHNA, YSLEER. This chain's CDR3 is CASSKGLAFSYEQYF. The CDR3, as DNA: TGCGCCAGCTCCAAGGGACTAGCGTTCTCCTACGAGCAGTACTTC.

Notes on this clonotype: This could be a read error, since a much larger clone is one nucleotide away. The chain has TRBV9 and TRBJ1-6; D is unresolved. The CDR3 is made up of 13 amino acids. Per germline, CDR1 SGDLS and CDR2 YYNGEE. V shed 4 bases and J shed 8 bases, with 10 bases lying between them. CDR3 nucleotides: TGTGCCAGCAGCCCTACAAGGGATTCACCCCTCCACTTT. As protein: CASSPTRDSPLHF.